The 18 T cell receptor beta chains below were found in one sample sequenced in a study of neoadjuvant anti-PD-1 for oral cavity cancer. Repertoires were generated with immunoSEQ multiplex PCR, while TCRdb's copy carries only in-frame clones and drops some. The repertoire holds about 14,000 clones, with roughly 70% as singletons. Time point specified: after neoadjuvant nivolumab, at surgical resection. The material was PBMCs, obtained after nivolumab (anti-PD-1) treatment. Receptor source: a person aged 35-80 years with oral cavity squamous cell carcinoma.

The rearrangement uses TRBV21-1 and TRBJ2-6; no DNA check was done on the table's D call, TRBD1. TRBV21-1 is annotated as a pseudogene. The CDR3 length is 22 residues. CDR3 residues: CASSNLRQGAIRTSSGANVLTF. The CDR3 nucleotides read TGTGCCAGCAGCAATCTAAGGCAGGGGGCCATCCGTACCTCCTCTGGGGCCAACGTCCTGACTTTC.

CDR3 protein: CASTYLPGQGTEAFF. Here the CDR3 DNA reads TGTGCCAGCACCTATCTACCGGGACAGGGCACTGAAGCTTTCTTT. The chain has TRBV5-6 and TRBJ1-1, with 9 bases matching TRBD1. V shed 6 bases, J shed 4 bases, and the junction held 10 bases outside the gene matches. CDR1 and CDR2 from the germline V gene are SGHDT and YYEEEE. The CDR3 loop spans 15 amino acids.

The rearrangement links TRBV21-1 to TRBJ2-3; TRBD2 was called by the table and not checked on the DNA. TRBV21-1 is noted as a pseudogene. This CDR3 region has 14 residues. The CDR3 nucleotides read TGTGCCAGCAGCAAGACGGGGGGCACAGATACGCAGTATTTT. It codes for CASSKTGGTDTQYF.

This clone was counted only a few times. This chain links TRBV6-5 with TRBJ1-1; 8 nucleotides align to TRBD1. The CDR3 consists of 13 residues. Trimming took 2 bases from V and 8 from J; bases not matched to a gene: 4. Germline CDR1 MNHEY, CDR2 SVGAGI. The CDR3 here is CASSYPGTGEAFF. The CDR3 DNA sequence: TGTGCCAGCAGTTACCCTGGGACAGGCGAAGCTTTCTTT.

The chain recombines TRBV7-9 with TRBJ2-7; 11 nucleotides align to TRBD1. Germline CDR1 reads SEHNR; CDR2 reads FQNEAQ (reference sequence). Trimming at V came to 1 base and at J to 6 bases, leaving 5 bases not matched to a gene. CDR3 length: 15 amino acids. CDR3 loop: CASSLGSGTGGEQYF. The CDR3 bases are TGTGCCAGCAGCTTAGGATCCGGGACAGGGGGCGAGCAGTACTTC.

This clone was seen only a few times. The chain combines TRBV4-1 with TRBJ1-2, with TRBD1 matching 7 bases. The trim removed 4 bases at V and 2 bases at J, leaving 19 bases unmatched. The CDR3 contains 19 residues. From germline, CDR1 is MGHRA and CDR2 YSYEKL. CDR3 region: CASSPRLGQARKGNYGYTF. The CDR3 region has the DNA TGCGCCAGCAGCCCCAGGTTAGGACAGGCAAGAAAGGGGAACTATGGCTACACCTTC.

This chain connects TRBV28 to TRBJ2-2; 14 bases agree with TRBD2. The CDR3 consists of 15 residues. The J segment lost 7 bases and the V segment lost 4 bases, leaving 2 bases of the junction unmatched. Per the germline V gene, CDR1 is MDHEN and CDR2 is SYDVKM. This CDR3 reads CASSSGLAGGGELFF. CDR3 nucleotides: TGTGCCAGCAGTTCCGGACTAGCGGGAGGCGGGGAGCTGTTTTTT.

This chain joins TRBV20-1 and TRBJ2-1; no clear D gene. Germline CDR1 is DFQATT and CDR2 is SNEGSKA (reference sequence). V was clipped by 3 bases and J by 8 bases, with 8 bases between them. CDR3 size: 11 residues. The DNA of the CDR3 is TGCAGTGCTAGTAAGCTGCATGAGCAGTTCTTC. This sequence encodes CSASKLHEQFF.

This rearrangement joins TRBV4-1 to TRBJ1-2; no firm D call. The CDR3 runs to 14 residues. The germline gives CDR1 MGHRA, CDR2 YSYEKL. V gave up 1 base and J gave up 4 bases, with 10 bases separating them. In DNA, the CDR3 is TGCGCCAGCAGCCAAGCCCTGGGAGCCTATGGCTACACCTTC. Amino acid sequence: CASSQALGAYGYTF.

This rearrangement joins TRBV11-2 to TRBJ2-3; TRBD2 matches 7 bases. Germline assignment: CDR1 SGHAT and CDR2 FQNNGV. V gave up 3 bases and J gave up 3 bases; unmatched junction bases: 6. This CDR3 has 15 residues. Written as DNA, the CDR3 is TGTGCCAGCAGCTTGGGGCCGGGGGGAACAGATACGCAGTATTTT. As protein: CASSLGPGGTDTQYF.

This chain joins TRBV4-1 and TRBJ1-5; a weak D match, TRBD1 (5 bases). Deletions cut 4 bases from V and 2 bases from J, with 9 bases between. Per germline, CDR1 MGHRA and CDR2 YSYEKL. This CDR3 is built from 14 residues. CDR3 DNA: TGCGCCAGCAGCCGTACAGGTGGCAATCAGCCCCAGCATTTT. Translated, it gives CASSRTGGNQPQHF.

This clone was detected once. V usage is TRBV6-6 and J usage is TRBJ1-4, with D tentatively TRBD1 (6 bases). CDR3 length: 14 residues. CDR1 and CDR2 from the germline V gene are MNHNY and SVGAGI (reference sequence). V shed 6 bases and J shed 8 bases, with 16 bases lying between them. CDR3: CASSTGGANEKLFF. The CDR3 DNA is TGTGCCAGCAGCACTGGGGGCGCGAACGAAAAACTGTTTTTT.

A few counts support this clone. V and J are TRBV28 and TRBJ1-2, with a tentative D call TRBD1 (5 bases). Trimming pared 6 bases from V and 4 bases from J, leaving 15 bases between. CDR1 and CDR2 from the germline V gene are MDHEN and SYDVKM. CDR3 length equals 14 residues. Here the CDR3 reads CASSRSQAFYGYTF. CDR3 DNA: TGTGCCAGCAGCCGATCACAGGCTTTCTATGGCTACACCTTC.

The chain recombines TRBV11-1 with TRBJ2-3; D may be TRBD1 (6 bases). The germline CDR1 and CDR2 sequences are SGHAT and FQDESV (reference sequence). This CDR3 region has 15 residues. V shed 5 bases and J shed 0 bases, with 12 bases lying between them. The CDR3 spells CASSTGTFSTDTQYF. Here the CDR3 DNA reads TGTGCCAGCAGCACTGGGACATTTAGCACAGATACGCAGTATTTT.

J is TRBJ1-4 and V is TRBV10-2; 7 nucleotides agree with TRBD1. This CDR3 region has 16 residues. Germline V lookup: CDR1 WSHSY, CDR2 SAAADI. The J segment lost 8 bases and the V segment lost 3 bases, leaving 12 bases of the junction unmatched. CDR3 amino acids: CASSEGRGRDVEKLFF. The CDR3, as DNA: TGCGCCAGCAGTGAAGGAAGGGGGCGTGATGTGGAAAAACTGTTTTTT.

The chain links TRBV27 to TRBJ2-2; 8 nucleotides line up with TRBD1. This CDR3 contains 15 residues. CDR1 is MNHEY, CDR2 SMNVEV, per germline (reference sequence). Losses at the gene ends were 1 base for V and 7 bases for J; bases not matched to a gene: 5. CDR3 nucleotides: TGTGCCAGCAGTTTATGGGCAGGGGGCAGCGGGGAGCTGTTTTTT. It codes for CASSLWAGGSGELFF.

The chain combines TRBV2 with TRBJ1-1, with D perhaps TRBD1 (6 bases). Germline-derived CDR1 and CDR2 are SNHLY and FYNNEI. Trimming left V 0 bases short and J 1 base short, with 15 bases between. The CDR3 runs 17 residues. CDR3 nucleotide sequence: TGTGCCAGCAGTGAAGCGCTTCGGGGACACGCGAACACTGAAGCTTTCTTT. This encodes CASSEALRGHANTEAFF.

This chain links TRBV7-9 with TRBJ1-4; TRBD1 matches at 8 bases. V shed 4 bases, J shed 5 bases, and the junction held 9 bases outside the gene matches. CDR3 size: 16 residues. Germline values: CDR1 SEHNR, CDR2 FQNEAQ (reference sequence). CDR3 coding DNA: TGTGCCAGCAGCTCAGACAGGACAGGGAAAAATGAAAAACTGTTTTTT. It is translated as CASSSDRTGKNEKLFF.